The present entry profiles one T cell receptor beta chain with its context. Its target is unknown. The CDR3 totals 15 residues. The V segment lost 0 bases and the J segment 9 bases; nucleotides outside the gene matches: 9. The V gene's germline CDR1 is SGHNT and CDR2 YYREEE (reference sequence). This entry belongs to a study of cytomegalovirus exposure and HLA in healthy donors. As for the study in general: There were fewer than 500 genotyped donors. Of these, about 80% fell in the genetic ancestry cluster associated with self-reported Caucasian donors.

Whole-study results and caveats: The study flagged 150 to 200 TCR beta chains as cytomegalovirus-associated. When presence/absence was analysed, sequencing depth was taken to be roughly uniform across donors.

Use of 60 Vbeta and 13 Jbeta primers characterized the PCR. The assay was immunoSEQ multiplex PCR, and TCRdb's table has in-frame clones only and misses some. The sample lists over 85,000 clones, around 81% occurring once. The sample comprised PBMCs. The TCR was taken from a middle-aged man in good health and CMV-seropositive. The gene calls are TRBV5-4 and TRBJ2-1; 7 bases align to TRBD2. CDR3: CASSLAPGGNSEQFF. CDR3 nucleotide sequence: TGTGCCAGCAGCTTGGCCCCGGGAGGCAATAGTGAGCAGTTCTTC.